This TCR beta chain emerged from a study of shared clonotypes between healthy human individuals. Overall study findings and caveats: Shared clonotypes: roughly 5% naive CD4, about 3.5% naive CD8, 2.3% memory CD4, 0.35% to 0.5% memory CD8.

On this clone: No antigen is known for it.

Clones were sequenced by immunoSEQ multiplex PCR, and TCRdb holds only the in-frame ones, with some missing. Found here are about 2 million clones, 85% to 95% of them singletons; the top ten hold 0.13%. The CDR3 sequence is 16 residues long. Unmatched junction bases numbered 9, after V lost 0 bases and J lost 8 bases. Germline loops: CDR1 SGDLS, CDR2 YYNGEE. This chain links TRBV9 with TRBJ1-4, with 8 positions matching TRBD1. The source is a man between 18 and 35 years old in good health. Sequencing used naive CD4+ T cells sorted from blood. Subset in this sample: CD45RA+ positively selected. Written as DNA, the CDR3 is TGTGCCAGCAGCGTAGATCCGGACAGGGACGGCGAAAAACTGTTTTTT. Protein product: CASSVDPDRDGEKLFF.